This TCR beta chain was recorded in a study of prognosis after radiotherapy for stage I lung cancer. Study observations and caveats: The way patients used TRBV and TRBJ genes reportedly differed depending on whether they had metastases. Where distant metastases developed, patients had lower Shannon entropy after stereotactic body radiation therapy.

This clonotype came up many times. Antigen: not known. Two rounds of multiplex PCR amplified TCR beta CDR3 from genomic DNA. Used in first-round PCR were primers specific to each TRBV and TRBJ gene. One entry per CDR3 protein, called by TCRdb with MiXCR from the multiplex PCR reads. The data hold almost 40,000 distinct CDR3 sequences, with around 22% observed a single time. The patients, who had no history of other malignancies and had received no prior chemotherapy or radiotherapy, were all found to be node-negative on CT and PET/CT. The germline CDR1 and CDR2 sequences are SEHNR and FQNEAQ (reference sequence). Trimming stripped 5 bases from V and 0 bases from J, with 10 bases between. This CDR3 has 14 amino acids.

The chain carries TRBV7-9 and TRBJ2-5; D unclear. This sample comprised PBMCs, obtained before or after stereotactic body radiation therapy (not recorded which). This TCR derives from a donor over 45 with non-small cell lung cancer. The CDR3 coding sequence is TGTGCCAGCAGCCTCTCTGTGTACCAAGAGACCCAGTACTTC. It specifies CASSLSVYQETQYF.